The TCR beta chain under discussion was sequenced for a study of cytomegalovirus exposure and HLA in healthy donors. This CDR3 has 12 residues. Per the germline V gene, CDR1 is MNHEY and CDR2 is SVGAGI. General observations from the study: In vitro confirmation showed a few CMV-associated chains to be CMV antigen specific. In an earlier analysis, about 87% or about 30%: the productive usage of most TCR beta V segments.

Primers included in the PCR were 60 Vbeta and 13 Jbeta primers. Here immunoSEQ multiplex PCR was the method, and the copy in TCRdb shows in-frame clones only, minus some. The sample includes roughly 200,000 clones, around 74% seen only once; the top ten take over 1.5%. About this clone itself: The antigen remains undetermined. At one end the junction does not follow the germline gene, possibly because of a read error.

Sequenced material: PBMCs. The source is a girl between 5 and 17 years old in good health and CMV-seropositive. The chain has TRBV6-5 and TRBJ2-3, with no clear D. CDR3 DNA: TGTGCCGGCAGTTACCCGACAGATACGCAGTATTTT. Protein sequence: CAGSYPTDTQYF.